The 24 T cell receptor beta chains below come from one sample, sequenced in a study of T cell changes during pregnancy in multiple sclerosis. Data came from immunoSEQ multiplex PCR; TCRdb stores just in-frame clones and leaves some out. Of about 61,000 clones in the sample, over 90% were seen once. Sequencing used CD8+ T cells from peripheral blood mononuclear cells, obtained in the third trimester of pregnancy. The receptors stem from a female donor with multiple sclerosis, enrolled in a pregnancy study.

The CDR3 loop reads CASSYDRAPGELFF. CDR3 bases: TGTGCCAGCAGTTACGACAGGGCCCCCGGGGAGCTGTTTTTT. V is TRBV6-5 and J is TRBJ2-2; the match to TRBD1 covers 7 bases. The germline gives CDR1 MNHEY, CDR2 SVGAGI. Trimming at V came to 2 bases and at J to 6 bases, leaving 3 bases not matched to a gene. There are 14 residues in the CDR3.

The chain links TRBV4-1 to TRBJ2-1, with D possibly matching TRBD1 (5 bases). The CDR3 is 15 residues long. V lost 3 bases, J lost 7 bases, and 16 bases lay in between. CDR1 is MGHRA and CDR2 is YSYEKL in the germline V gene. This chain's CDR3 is CASSQASGKGNEQFF. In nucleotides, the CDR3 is TGCGCCAGCAGCCAGGCCTCAGGGAAGGGGAATGAGCAGTTCTTC.

The CDR3: CASSVVPGQGPNEQYF. The CDR3 region has the DNA TGTGCCAGTAGTGTCGTTCCGGGACAGGGCCCCAACGAGCAGTACTTC. This rearrangement joins TRBV19 to TRBJ2-7, with 9 nucleotides matching TRBD1. V lost 5 bases and J lost 5; bases outside the gene matches: 13. The CDR3 covers 16 residues. CDR1 and CDR2 from the germline V gene are LNHDA and SQIVND (reference sequence).

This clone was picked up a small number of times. CDR3 in DNA: TGTGCCAGCAACATCAGGGGAACTGAAGCTTTCTTT. Amino acid sequence: CASNIRGTEAFF. The J gene is TRBJ1-1, the V gene TRBV11-2; D is possibly TRBD1 (6 bases). The germline V gene has CDR1 SGHAT and CDR2 FQNNGV. The CDR3 spans 12 residues. With 7 bases removed from V and 5 bases from J, the gap between germline ends came to 11 bases.

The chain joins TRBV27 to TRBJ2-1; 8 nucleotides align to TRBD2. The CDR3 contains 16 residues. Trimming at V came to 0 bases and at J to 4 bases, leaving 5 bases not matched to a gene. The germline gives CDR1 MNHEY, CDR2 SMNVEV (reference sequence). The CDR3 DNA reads TGTGCCAGCAGTTTATCGGTAGCGGGACCTTACAATGAGCAGTTCTTC. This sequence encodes CASSLSVAGPYNEQFF.

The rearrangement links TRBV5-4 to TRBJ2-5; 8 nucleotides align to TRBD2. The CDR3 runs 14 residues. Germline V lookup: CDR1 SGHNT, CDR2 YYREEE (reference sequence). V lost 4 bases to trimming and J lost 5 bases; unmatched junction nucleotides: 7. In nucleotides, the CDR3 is TGTGCCAGCAGCCGAAGCGGGAGTCTGGAGACCCAGTACTTC. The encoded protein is CASSRSGSLETQYF.

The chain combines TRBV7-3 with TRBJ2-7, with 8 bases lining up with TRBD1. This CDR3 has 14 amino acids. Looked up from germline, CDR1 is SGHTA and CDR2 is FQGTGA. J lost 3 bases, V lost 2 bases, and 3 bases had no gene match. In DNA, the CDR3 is TGTGCCAGCAGCTTACCGGGACAGGACTACGAGCAGTACTTC. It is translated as CASSLPGQDYEQYF.

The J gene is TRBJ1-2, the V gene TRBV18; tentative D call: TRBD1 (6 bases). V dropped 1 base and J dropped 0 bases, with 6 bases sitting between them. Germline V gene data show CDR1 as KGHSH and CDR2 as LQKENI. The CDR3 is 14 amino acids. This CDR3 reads CASSPQGANYGYTF. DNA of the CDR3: TGTGCCAGCTCACCACAGGGGGCTAACTATGGCTACACCTTC.

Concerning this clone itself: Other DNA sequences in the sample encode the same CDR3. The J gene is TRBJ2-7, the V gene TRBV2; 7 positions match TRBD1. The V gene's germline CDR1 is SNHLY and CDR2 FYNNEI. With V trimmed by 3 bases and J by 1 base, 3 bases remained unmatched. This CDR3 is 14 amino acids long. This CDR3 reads CASSDRQGSYEQYF. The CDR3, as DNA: TGTGCCAGCAGTGATCGACAGGGATCCTACGAGCAGTACTTC.

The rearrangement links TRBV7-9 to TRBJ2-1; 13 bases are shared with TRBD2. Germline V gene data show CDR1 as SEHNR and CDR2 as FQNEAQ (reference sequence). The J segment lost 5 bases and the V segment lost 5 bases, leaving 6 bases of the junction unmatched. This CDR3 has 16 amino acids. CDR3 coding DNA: TGTGCCAGCAGCAAGGGACTAGCGGGAACCAACAATGAGCAGTTCTTC. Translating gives CASSKGLAGTNNEQFF.

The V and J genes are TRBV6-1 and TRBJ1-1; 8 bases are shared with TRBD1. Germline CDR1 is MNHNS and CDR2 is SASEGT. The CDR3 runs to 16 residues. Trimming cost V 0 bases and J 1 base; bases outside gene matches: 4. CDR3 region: CASSEALGTGNTEAFF. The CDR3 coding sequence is TGTGCCAGCAGTGAAGCGCTTGGGACAGGGAACACTGAAGCTTTCTTT.

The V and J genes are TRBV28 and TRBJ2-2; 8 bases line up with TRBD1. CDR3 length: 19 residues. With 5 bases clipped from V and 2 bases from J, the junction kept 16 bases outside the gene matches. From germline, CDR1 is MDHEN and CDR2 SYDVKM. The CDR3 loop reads CASSPLGGQAPSNTGELFF. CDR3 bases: TGTGCCAGCAGTCCCTTAGGGGGACAGGCGCCCTCTAACACCGGGGAGCTGTTTTTT. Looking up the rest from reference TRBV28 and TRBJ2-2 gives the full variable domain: DVKVTQSSRYLVKRTGEKVFLECVQDMDHENMFWYRQDPGLGLRLIYFSYDVKMKEKGDIPEGYSVSREKKERFSLILESASTNQTSMYLCASSPLGGQAPSNTGELFFGEGSRLTVL.

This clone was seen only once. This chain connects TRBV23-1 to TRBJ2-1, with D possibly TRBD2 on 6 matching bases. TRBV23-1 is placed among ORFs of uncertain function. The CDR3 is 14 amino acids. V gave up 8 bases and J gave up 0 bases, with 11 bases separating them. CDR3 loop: CASYLGGSYNEQFF. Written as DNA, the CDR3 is TGCGCCAGCTATTTGGGGGGCTCCTACAATGAGCAGTTCTTC.

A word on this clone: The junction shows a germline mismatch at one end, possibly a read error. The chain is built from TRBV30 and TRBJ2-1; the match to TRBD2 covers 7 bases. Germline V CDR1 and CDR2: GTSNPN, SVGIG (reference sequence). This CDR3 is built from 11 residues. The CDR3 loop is CAGWGTKDVVF. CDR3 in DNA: TGTGCCGGCTGGGGGACTAAAGACGTAGTCTTC.

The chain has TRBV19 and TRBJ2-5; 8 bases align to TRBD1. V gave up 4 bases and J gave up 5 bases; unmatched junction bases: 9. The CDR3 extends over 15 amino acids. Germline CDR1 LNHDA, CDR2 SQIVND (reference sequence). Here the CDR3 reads CASSTYRGVGETQYF. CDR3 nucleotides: TGTGCCAGTAGTACGTACAGGGGGGTCGGGGAGACCCAGTACTTC.

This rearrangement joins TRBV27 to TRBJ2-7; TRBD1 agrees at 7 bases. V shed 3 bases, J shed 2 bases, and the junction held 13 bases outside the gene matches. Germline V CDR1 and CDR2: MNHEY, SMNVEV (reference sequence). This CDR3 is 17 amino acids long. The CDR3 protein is CASSFISLGQEPYEQYF. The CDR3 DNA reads TGTGCCAGCAGTTTTATCTCCCTCGGACAGGAGCCCTACGAGCAGTACTTC.

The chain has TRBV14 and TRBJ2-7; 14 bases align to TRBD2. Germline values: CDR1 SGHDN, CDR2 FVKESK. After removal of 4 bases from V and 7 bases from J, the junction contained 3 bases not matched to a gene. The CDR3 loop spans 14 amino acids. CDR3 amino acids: CASSPTSGRGEQYF. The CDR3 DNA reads TGTGCCAGCAGCCCGACTAGCGGGAGGGGAGAGCAGTACTTC.

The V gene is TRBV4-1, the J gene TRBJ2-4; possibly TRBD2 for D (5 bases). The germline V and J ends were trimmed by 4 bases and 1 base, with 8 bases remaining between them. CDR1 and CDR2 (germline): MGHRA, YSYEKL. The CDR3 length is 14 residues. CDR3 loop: CASSPTGAKNIQYF. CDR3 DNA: TGCGCCAGCAGCCCGACGGGGGCCAAAAACATTCAGTACTTC.

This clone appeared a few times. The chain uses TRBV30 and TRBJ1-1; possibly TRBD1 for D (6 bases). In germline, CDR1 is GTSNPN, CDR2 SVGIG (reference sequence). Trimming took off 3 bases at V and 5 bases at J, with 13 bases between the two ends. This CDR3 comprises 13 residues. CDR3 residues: CAWSYGRGTEAFF. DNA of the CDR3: TGTGCCTGGAGCTACGGCAGGGGAACTGAAGCTTTCTTT.

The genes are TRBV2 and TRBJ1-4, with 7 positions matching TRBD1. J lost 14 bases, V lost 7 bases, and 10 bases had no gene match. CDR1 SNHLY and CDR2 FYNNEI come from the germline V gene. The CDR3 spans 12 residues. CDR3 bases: TGTGCCAGCACGAAGGGGGCGAATGAGCTGTTTTTT. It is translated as CASTKGANELFF.

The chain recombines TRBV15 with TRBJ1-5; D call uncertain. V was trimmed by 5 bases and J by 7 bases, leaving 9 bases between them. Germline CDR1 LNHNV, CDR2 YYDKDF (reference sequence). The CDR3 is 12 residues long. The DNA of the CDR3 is TGTGCCACCAGCGGACTGGGACAGCCCCAGCATTTT. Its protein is CATSGLGQPQHF.

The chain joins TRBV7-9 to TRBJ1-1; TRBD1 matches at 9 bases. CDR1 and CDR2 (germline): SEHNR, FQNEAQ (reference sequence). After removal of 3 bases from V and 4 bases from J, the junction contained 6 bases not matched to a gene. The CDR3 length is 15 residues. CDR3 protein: CASSLDRGRVTEAFF. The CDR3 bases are TGTGCCAGCAGCTTGGACAGGGGAAGGGTCACTGAAGCTTTCTTT.

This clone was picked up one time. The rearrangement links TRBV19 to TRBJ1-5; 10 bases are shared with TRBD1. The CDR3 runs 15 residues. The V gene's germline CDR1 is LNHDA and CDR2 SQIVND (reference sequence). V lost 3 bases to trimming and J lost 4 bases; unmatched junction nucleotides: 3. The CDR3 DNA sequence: TGTGCCAGTAGTATGGGGACAGGGGAGAATCAGCCCCAGCATTTT. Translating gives CASSMGTGENQPQHF.

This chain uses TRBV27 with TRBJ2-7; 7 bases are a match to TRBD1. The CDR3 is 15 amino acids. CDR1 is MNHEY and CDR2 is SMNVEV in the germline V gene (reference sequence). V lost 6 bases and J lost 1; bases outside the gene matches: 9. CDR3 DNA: TGTGCCAGCAGAGAGAGTTGGACAGGATCCTACGAGCAGTACTTC. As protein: CASRESWTGSYEQYF.